Each of the 2 T cell receptor beta chains below was sequenced from the same sample in a study of shared T cell receptors in the human thymus. Here immunoSEQ multiplex PCR was the method, and the copy in TCRdb shows in-frame clones only, minus some. The table records some 660,000 clones, around 87% of them present only once. These data also formed part of another study, on human thymus T cells.

The sequencing input was thymocytes. The receptors originated from a boy in the first two years of life with a congenital heart defect.

The chain joins TRBV27 to TRBJ2-7; 13 bases map to TRBD2. V shed 5 bases and J 6 bases; nucleotides not matched to a gene: 7. This CDR3 spans 15 amino acids. Per germline, CDR1 MNHEY and CDR2 SMNVEV (reference sequence). The CDR3 region has the DNA TGTGCCAGCAGTATACTAGCGGGAGGGGTAAGCGAGCAGTACTTC. Protein: CASSILAGGVSEQYF.

J is TRBJ2-1 and V is TRBV5-6, with a weak D call TRBD1 (6 bases). The CDR3 runs to 15 residues. The V gene lost 1 base and the J gene lost 8 bases, with 16 bases spanning the gap. CDR1 is SGHDT, CDR2 YYEEEE, per germline. CDR3 nucleotide sequence: TGTGCCAGCAGCTTGAACAGGGACCCCAGGGATGAGCAGTTCTTC. Protein: CASSLNRDPRDEQFF.